Listed below are T cell receptor beta chains from one sample, sequenced in a study of brain T cells in children with intractable seizures. Clones were read by immunoSEQ multiplex PCR, and TCRdb kept only the in-frame ones, dropping some. This sample carries hundreds of thousands of clones, over 90% of them seen once, and the ten largest clones take 4.5% to 7%. This material consisted of peripheral blood, taken less than 6 months after surgery. The origin of the receptors is a boy in the first two years of life with tuberous sclerosis and intractable seizures. CDR3s leave out the opening cysteine and the closing phenylalanine or tryptophan.

>13|TRBV9
ASSVGRGGANVLT
>14|TRBV13
ASSFGTSGYSYEQY
>13|TRBV27
ASSLSSGRVSGYT
>10|TRBV4-1
ASSQDNYGYT
>14|TRBV15
ATSRSRGLADYEQY
>11|TRBV29-1
SVSTGIYNEQF
>11|TRBV9
ASSVTYYNEQF
>10|TRBV28
ASSLKGNTIY
>14|TRBV19
ASSIRLAGDYNEQF
>12|TRBV5-4
ASSRDRTYNEQF
>14|TRBV5-1
ASSPQGGSYGETQY